The clone carrying this T cell receptor beta chain was detected a few times. The antigen remains unidentified. J gave up 5 bases and V 4 bases, and 2 bases lay outside the gene matches. Looked up from germline, CDR1 is ENHRY and CDR2 is SYGVKD. The CDR3 consists of 15 residues. Documented time point: longitudinal time-point 3. This specimen belongs to a study of neurological immune-mediated disorders. Whole-study findings and limits: HTLV-1-associated myelopathy displayed the greatest TCR clonal expansion, and multiple sclerosis exhibited the smallest, lower than that of healthy controls.

TCRdb re-called the 5' RACE reads with MiXCR, one entry per CDR3 protein. The sample gives about 53,000 distinct CDR3 sequences, 7% to 10% of which show up once; about 1.9% is in the top ten. The V gene is TRBV10-3, the J gene TRBJ2-3, with 14 bases that match TRBD2. Input material: PBMCs. The clonotype originates from a woman in her thirties or forties in good health. This CDR3 is CAISAGLAGGDTQYF. CDR3 nucleotides: TGTGCCATCAGTGCAGGACTAGCGGGAGGAGATACGCAGTATTTT.